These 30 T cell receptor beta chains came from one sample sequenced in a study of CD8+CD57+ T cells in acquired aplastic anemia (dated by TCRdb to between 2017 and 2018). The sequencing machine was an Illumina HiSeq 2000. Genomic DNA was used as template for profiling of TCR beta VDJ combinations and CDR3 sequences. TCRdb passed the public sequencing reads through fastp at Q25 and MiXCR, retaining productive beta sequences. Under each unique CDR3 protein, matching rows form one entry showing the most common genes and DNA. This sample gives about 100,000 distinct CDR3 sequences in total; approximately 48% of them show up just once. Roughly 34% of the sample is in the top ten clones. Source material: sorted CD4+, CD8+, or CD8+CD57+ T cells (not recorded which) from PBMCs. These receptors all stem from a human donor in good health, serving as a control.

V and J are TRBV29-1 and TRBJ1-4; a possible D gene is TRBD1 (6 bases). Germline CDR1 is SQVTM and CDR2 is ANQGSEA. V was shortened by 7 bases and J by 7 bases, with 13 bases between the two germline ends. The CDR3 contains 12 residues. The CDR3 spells CSAGGGSEKLFF. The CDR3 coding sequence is TGCAGCGCTGGGGGCGGGAGTGAAAAACTGTTTTTT. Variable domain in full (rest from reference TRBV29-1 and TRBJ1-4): SAVISQKPSRDICQRGTSLTIQCQVDSQVTMMFWYRQQPGQSLTLIATANQGSEATYESGFVIDKFPISRPNLTFSTLTVSNMSPEDSSIYLCSAGGGSEKLFFGSGTQLSVL.

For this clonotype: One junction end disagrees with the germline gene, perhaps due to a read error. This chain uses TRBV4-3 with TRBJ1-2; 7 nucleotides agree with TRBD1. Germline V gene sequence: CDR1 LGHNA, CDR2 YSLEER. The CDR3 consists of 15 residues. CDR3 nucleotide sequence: TGCGCCAGCAGCCAAGATTGGGACAGCTACTATGACTACACCTTC. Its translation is CASSQDWDSYYDYTF.

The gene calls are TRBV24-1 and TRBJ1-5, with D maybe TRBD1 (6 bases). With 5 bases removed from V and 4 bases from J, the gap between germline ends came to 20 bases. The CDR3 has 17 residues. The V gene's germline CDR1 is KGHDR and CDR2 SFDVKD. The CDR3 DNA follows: TGTGCCACCAGTGCGGGGAGGGGGAGGGCTAATAATCAGCCCCAGCATTTT. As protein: CATSAGRGRANNQPQHF.

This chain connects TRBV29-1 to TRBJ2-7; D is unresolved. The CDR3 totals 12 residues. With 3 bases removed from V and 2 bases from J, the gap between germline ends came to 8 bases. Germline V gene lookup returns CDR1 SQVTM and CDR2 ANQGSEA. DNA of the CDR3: TGCAGCGTTGACGGCGGTGCCTACGAGCAGTACTTC. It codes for CSVDGGAYEQYF.

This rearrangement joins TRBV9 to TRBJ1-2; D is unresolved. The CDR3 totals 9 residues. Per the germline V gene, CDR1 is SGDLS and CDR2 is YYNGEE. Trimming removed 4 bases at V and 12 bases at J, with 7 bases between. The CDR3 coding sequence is TGTGCCAGCAGCCTAGGGAACACCTTC. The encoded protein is CASSLGNTF. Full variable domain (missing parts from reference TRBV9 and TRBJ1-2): DSGVTQTPKHLITATGQRVTLRCSPRSGDLSVYWYQQSLDQGLQFLIQYYNGEERAKGNILERFSAQQFPDLHSELNLSSLELGDSALYFCASSLGNTFGSGTRLTVV.

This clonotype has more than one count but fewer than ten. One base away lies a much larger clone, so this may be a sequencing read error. The CDR3 protein is CASSTTGGVSQPQHF. The CDR3, as DNA: TGTGCCAGCAGTACAACAGGGGGCGTCTCCCAGCCCCAGCATTTT. The chain combines TRBV2 with TRBJ1-5; 9 positions match TRBD1. The CDR3 consists of 15 residues. The germline CDR1 and CDR2 sequences are SNHLY and FYNNEI. The junction had 9 bases not matched to a gene; V was cut back by 5 bases and J by 7 bases.

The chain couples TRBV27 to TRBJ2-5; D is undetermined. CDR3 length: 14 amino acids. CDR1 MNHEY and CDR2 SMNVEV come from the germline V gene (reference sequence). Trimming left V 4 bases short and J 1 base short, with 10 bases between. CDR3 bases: TGTGCCAGCAGTTGGAAAGACGGCCAAGAGACCCAGTACTTC. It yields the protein CASSWKDGQETQYF.

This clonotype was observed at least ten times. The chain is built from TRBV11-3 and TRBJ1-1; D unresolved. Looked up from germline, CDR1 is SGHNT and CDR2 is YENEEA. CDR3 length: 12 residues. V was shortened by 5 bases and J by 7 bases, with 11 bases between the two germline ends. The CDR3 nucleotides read TGTGCCAGCAGCCGGGCCGGGAATGAAGCTTTCTTT. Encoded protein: CASSRAGNEAFF.

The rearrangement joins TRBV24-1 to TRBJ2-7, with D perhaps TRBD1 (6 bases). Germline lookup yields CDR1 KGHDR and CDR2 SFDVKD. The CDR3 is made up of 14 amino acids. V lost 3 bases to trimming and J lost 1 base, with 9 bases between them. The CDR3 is CATSDTGISYEQYF. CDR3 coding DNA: TGTGCCACCAGTGATACAGGGATTTCCTACGAGCAGTACTTC.

The CDR3 nucleotides are TGTGCCAGCAGTGCCCGACAGCCACCAACTAATGAAAAACTGTTTTTT. It specifies CASSARQPPTNEKLFF. The chain joins TRBV6-4 to TRBJ1-4, with D possibly matching TRBD1 (5 bases). Trimming cost V 4 bases and J 0 bases, with 12 bases left between them. CDR3 length: 16 residues. Per the germline V gene, CDR1 is MRHNA and CDR2 is SNTAGT.

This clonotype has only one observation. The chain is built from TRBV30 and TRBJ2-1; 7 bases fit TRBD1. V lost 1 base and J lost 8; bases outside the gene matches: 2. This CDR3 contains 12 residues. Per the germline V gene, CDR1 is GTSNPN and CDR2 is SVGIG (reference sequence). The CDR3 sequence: CAWSGQGDEQFF. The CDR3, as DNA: TGTGCCTGGAGTGGACAGGGCGATGAGCAGTTCTTC.

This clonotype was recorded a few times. CDR3 amino acids: CATSDNEEGAHGYTF. CDR3 sequence (DNA): TGTGCCACCAGTGATAACGAGGAGGGGGCGCATGGCTACACCTTC. This sequence joins TRBV24-1 and TRBJ1-2; TRBD1 aligns across 7 bases. Losses at the gene ends were 3 bases for V and 6 bases for J; bases not matched to a gene: 9. Germline loops: CDR1 KGHDR, CDR2 SFDVKD. This CDR3 contains 15 residues.

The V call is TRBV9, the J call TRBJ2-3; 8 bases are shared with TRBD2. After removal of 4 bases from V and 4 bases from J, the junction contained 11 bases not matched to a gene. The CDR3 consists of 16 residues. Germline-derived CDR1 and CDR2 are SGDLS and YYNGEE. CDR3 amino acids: CASSPLGAGVSDTQYF. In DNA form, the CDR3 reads TGTGCCAGCAGCCCCCTGGGAGCGGGAGTGTCAGATACGCAGTATTTT.

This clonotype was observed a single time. CDR3 nucleotide sequence: TGTGCCAGCAGTGAAGGGCGGACCCCTAGGACAGGGGGTGAAAAACTGTTTTTT. As protein: CASSEGRTPRTGGEKLFF. J is TRBJ1-4 and V is TRBV2, with 10 bases matching TRBD1. Germline V gene lookup returns CDR1 SNHLY and CDR2 FYNNEI. This CDR3 contains 18 residues. The trim removed 1 base at V and 7 bases at J, leaving 12 bases unmatched.

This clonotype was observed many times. The CDR3 spells CASSYSGRGDGYTF. The CDR3 coding sequence is TGTGCCAGCAGTTACTCGGGCAGGGGAGATGGCTACACCTTC. This sequence joins TRBV6-5 and TRBJ1-2, with D possibly being TRBD1 (6 bases). The CDR3 contains 14 residues. V lost 0 bases and J 6 bases, leaving 11 bases between the germline ends. CDR1 is MNHEY and CDR2 is SVGAGI in the germline V gene.

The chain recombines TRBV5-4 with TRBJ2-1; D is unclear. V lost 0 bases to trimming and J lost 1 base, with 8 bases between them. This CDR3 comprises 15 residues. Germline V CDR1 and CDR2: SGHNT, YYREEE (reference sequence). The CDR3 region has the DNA TGTGCCAGCAGCTTGGCGTGGGGATCCTACAATGAGCAGTTCTTC. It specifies CASSLAWGSYNEQFF.

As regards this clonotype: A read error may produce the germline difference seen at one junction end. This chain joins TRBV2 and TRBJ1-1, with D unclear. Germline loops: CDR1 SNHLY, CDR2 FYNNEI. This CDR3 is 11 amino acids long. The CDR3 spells CVTILNTEALF. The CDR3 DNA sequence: TGTGTCACAATACTGAACACTGAAGCTCTCTTT. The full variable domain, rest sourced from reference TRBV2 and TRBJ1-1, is EPEVTQTPSHQVTQMGQEVILRCVPISNHLYFYWYRQILGQKVEFLVSFYNNEISEKSEIFDDQFSVERPDGSNFTLKIRSTKLEDSAMYFCVTILNTEALFGQGTRLTVV.

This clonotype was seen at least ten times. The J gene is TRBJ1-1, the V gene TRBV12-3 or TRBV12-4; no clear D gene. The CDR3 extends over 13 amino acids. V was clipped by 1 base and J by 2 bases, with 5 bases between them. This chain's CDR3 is CASSLGPNTEAFF. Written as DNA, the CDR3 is TGTGCCAGCAGTTTAGGCCCCAACACTGAAGCTTTCTTT.

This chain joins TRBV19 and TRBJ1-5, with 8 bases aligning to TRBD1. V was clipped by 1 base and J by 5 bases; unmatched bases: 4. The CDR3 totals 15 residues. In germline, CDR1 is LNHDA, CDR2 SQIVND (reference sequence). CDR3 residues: CASSIVGRGHQPQHF. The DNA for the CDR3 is TGTGCCAGTAGTATAGTCGGCAGGGGGCATCAGCCCCAGCATTTT.

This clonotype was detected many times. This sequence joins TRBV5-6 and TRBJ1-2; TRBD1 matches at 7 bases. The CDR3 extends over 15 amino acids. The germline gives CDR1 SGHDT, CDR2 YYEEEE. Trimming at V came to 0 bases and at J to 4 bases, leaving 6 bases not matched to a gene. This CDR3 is CASSLEGGAIYGYTF. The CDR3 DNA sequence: TGTGCCAGCAGCTTGGAAGGGGGCGCAATCTATGGCTACACCTTC.

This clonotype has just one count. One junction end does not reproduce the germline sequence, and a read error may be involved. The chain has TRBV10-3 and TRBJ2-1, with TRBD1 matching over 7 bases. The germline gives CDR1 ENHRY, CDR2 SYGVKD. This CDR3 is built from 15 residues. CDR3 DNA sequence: TGTGCCATCGCAGATAGGGGGCCTCTCTACGATGAGCAGTTCTTC. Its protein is CAIADRGPLYDEQFF.

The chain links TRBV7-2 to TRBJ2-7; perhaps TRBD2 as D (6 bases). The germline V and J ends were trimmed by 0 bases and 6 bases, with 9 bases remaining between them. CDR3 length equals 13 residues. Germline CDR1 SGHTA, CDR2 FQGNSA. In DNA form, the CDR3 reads TGTGCCAGCAGCTTAGCGGAGGGCGGCGAGCAGTACGTC. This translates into CASSLAEGGEQYV.

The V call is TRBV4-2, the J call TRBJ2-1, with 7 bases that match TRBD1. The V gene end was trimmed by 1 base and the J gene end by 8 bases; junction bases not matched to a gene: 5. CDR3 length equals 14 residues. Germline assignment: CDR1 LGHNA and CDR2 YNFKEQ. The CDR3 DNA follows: TGTGCCAGCAGCCAAGGGGGACAGTTCGATGAGCAGTTCTTC. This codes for CASSQGGQFDEQFF.

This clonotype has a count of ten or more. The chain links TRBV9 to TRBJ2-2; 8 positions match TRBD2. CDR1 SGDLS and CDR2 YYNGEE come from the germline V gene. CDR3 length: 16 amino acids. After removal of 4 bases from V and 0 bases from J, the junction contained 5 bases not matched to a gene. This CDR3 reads CASSPGGTSNTGELFF. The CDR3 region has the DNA TGTGCCAGCAGCCCGGGAGGGACATCGAACACCGGGGAGCTGTTTTTT.

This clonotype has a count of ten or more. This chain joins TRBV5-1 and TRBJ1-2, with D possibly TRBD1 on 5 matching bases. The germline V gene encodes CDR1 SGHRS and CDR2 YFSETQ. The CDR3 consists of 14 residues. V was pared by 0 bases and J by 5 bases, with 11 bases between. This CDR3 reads CASSLGTGLYGYTF. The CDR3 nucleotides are TGCGCCAGCAGCTTGGGGACGGGACTTTATGGCTACACCTTC.

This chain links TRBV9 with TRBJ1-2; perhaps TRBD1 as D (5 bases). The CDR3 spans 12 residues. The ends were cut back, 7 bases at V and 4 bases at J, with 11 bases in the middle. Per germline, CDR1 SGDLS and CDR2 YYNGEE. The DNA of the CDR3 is TGTGCCAGCTGGGGGAGGGCCTATGGCTACACCTTC. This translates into CASWGRAYGYTF.

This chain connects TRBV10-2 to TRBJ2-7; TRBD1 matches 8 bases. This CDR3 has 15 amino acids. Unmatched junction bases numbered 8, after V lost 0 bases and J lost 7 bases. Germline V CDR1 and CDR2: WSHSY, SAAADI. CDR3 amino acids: CASSESTARGLEQYF. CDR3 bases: TGCGCCAGCAGTGAGTCGACGGCCAGGGGGCTTGAGCAGTACTTC.

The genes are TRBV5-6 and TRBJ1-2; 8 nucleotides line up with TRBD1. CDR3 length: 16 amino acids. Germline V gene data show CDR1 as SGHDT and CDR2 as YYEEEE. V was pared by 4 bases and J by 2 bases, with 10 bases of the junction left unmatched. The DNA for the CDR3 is TGTGCCAGCAGCCCCTACCCGGACAGGGACAACTATGGCTACACCTTC. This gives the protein CASSPYPDRDNYGYTF.

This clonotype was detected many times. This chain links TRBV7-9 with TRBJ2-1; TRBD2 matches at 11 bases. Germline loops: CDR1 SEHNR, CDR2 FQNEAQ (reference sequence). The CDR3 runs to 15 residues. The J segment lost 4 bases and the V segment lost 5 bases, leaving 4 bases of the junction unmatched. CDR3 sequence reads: CASSKGLAEYNEQFF. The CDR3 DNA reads TGTGCCAGCAGCAAGGGACTAGCGGAGTACAATGAGCAGTTCTTC. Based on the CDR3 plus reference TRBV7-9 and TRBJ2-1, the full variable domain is DTGVSQNPRHKITKRGQNVTFRCDPISEHNRLYWYRQTLGQGPEFLTYFQNEAQLEKSRLLSDRFSAERPKGSFSTLEIQRTEQGDSAMYLCASSKGLAEYNEQFFGPGTRLTVL.

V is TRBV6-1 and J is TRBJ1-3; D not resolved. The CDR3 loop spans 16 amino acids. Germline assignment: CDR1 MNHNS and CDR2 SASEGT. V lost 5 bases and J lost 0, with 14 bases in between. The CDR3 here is CASSYVAGISGNTIYF. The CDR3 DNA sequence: TGTGCCAGCAGTTATGTGGCGGGGATCTCTGGAAACACCATATATTTT.